Listed here are 11 T cell receptor beta chains from one sample, sequenced in a study of blood T cell repertoires in COVID-19 (dated by TCRdb to the early 2020s). Library preparation was by the immunoSEQ multiplex PCR assay. Held by TCRdb, this immuneACCESS table contains in-frame sequences only and omits some clones. Under half of the omission traces to an unresolved V gene where checked; the cause of the rest is unknown. The sample data list 180,000 or so clones, and over 75% of these were observed just once. 9.5% to 12% of the sample rests with the top ten. Sequencing input: PBMCs or T cells enriched from blood (not recorded which). The receptors stem from a man aged 45-60 years who had recovered from COVID-19.

This chain joins TRBV2 and TRBJ2-1, with TRBD1 matching over 7 bases. V lost 6 bases to trimming and J lost 8 bases; unmatched junction nucleotides: 7. Germline CDR1 reads SNHLY; CDR2 reads FYNNEI. The CDR3 extends over 13 amino acids. This chain's CDR3 is CASRETGQDEQFF. The CDR3 DNA reads as TGTGCCAGCAGGGAGACAGGGCAAGATGAGCAGTTCTTC.

This sequence joins TRBV28 and TRBJ1-3; D not certain. Trimming removed 7 bases from V and 4 bases from J, with 17 bases in between. The CDR3 has 15 residues. Germline assignment: CDR1 MDHEN and CDR2 SYDVKM. The CDR3 DNA reads TGTGCCAGCACTGAACCTCCAGGCCTGGGAAACACCATATATTTT. Its translation is CASTEPPGLGNTIYF.

The chain has TRBV7-2 and TRBJ1-6, with 7 nucleotides matching TRBD1. From germline, CDR1 is SGHTA and CDR2 FQGNSA. This CDR3 is built from 15 residues. Germline trimming cut 4 bases from V and 2 bases from J; bases unmatched to any gene: 2. DNA for the CDR3: TGTGCCAGCAGCTCAGACAGGGCCTATAATTCACCCCTCCACTTT. Encoded protein: CASSSDRAYNSPLHF. Variable domain in full (rest from reference TRBV7-2 and TRBJ1-6): GAGVSQSPSNKVTEKGKDVELRCDPISGHTALYWYRQSLGQGLEFLIYFQGNSAPDKSGLPSDRFSAERTGGSVSTLTIQRTQQEDSAVYLCASSSDRAYNSPLHFGNGTRLTVT.

V and J are TRBV19 and TRBJ1-2; a weak D match, TRBD1 (5 bases). The germline V gene has CDR1 LNHDA and CDR2 SQIVND (reference sequence). The CDR3 is 15 amino acids. V gave up 6 bases and J gave up 1 base, with 15 bases separating them. In DNA form, the CDR3 reads TGTGCCAGTAGACCGACAGATACTCTTAACTATGGCTACACCTTC. Its protein product is CASRPTDTLNYGYTF.

This clone was seen more than once but under ten times. This chain joins TRBV6-5 and TRBJ1-4; possibly TRBD1 for D (5 bases). CDR1 is MNHEY, CDR2 SVGAGI, per germline. V lost 6 bases and J lost 8, with 16 bases in between. The CDR3 totals 14 residues. CDR3 sequence (DNA): TGTGCCAGCAGCGCGGGACTGACGGCCGAAAAACTGTTTTTT. This codes for CASSAGLTAEKLFF.

This clone was observed a few times. The chain employs TRBV5-6 and TRBJ1-1; D is uncertain. Trimming shortened V by 4 bases and J by 5 bases, and 6 bases separated the two germline ends. Looked up from germline, CDR1 is SGHDT and CDR2 is YYEEEE. The CDR3 is made up of 11 amino acids. Written as DNA, the CDR3 is TGTGCCAGCAGCATTCGGACTGAAGCTTTCTTT. Encoded protein: CASSIRTEAFF.

The chain recombines TRBV2 with TRBJ2-1; TRBD2 aligns across 14 bases. J lost 1 base, V lost 5 bases, and 13 bases had no gene match. Germline lookup yields CDR1 SNHLY and CDR2 FYNNEI. CDR3 size: 20 residues. The CDR3 spells CASSFPPGTSGGRSYNEQFF. CDR3 coding DNA: TGTGCCAGCAGTTTCCCGCCCGGGACTAGCGGGGGCCGGTCCTACAATGAGCAGTTCTTC.

The chain has TRBV9 and TRBJ1-3; 7 positions match TRBD1. Germline V lookup: CDR1 SGDLS, CDR2 YYNGEE. V shed 4 bases and J 0 bases; nucleotides not matched to a gene: 1. CDR3 length: 14 amino acids. CDR3 loop: CASSPGGSGNTIYF. DNA of the CDR3: TGTGCCAGCAGCCCAGGGGGCTCTGGAAACACCATATATTTT. The complete variable domain, with remaining parts taken from reference TRBV9 and TRBJ1-3, reads DSGVTQTPKHLITATGQRVTLRCSPRSGDLSVYWYQQSLDQGLQFLIQYYNGEERAKGNILERFSAQQFPDLHSELNLSSLELGDSALYFCASSPGGSGNTIYFGEGSWLTVV.

The chain combines TRBV29-1 with TRBJ1-1; D gene uncertain. Germline V CDR1 and CDR2: SQVTM, ANQGSEA. This CDR3 region has 11 residues. Trimming removed 3 bases at V and 10 bases at J, with 12 bases between. CDR3 sequence: CSVDRAAGAFF. In DNA, the CDR3 is TGCAGCGTTGATAGGGCCGCGGGAGCTTTCTTT. The full variable domain, in which reference TRBV29-1 and TRBJ1-1 provide the parts outside the CDR3, is SAVISQKPSRDICQRGTSLTIQCQVDSQVTMMFWYRQQPGQSLTLIATANQGSEATYESGFVIDKFPISRPNLTFSTLTVSNMSPEDSSIYLCSVDRAAGAFFGQGTRLTVV.

The gene calls are TRBV7-6 and TRBJ2-7; TRBD2 agrees at 10 bases. The CDR3 spans 15 residues. V shed 5 bases and J 6 bases; nucleotides not matched to a gene: 10. CDR1 SGHVS and CDR2 FNYEAQ come from the germline V gene. The CDR3 region is CASSPSSGGGSEQYF. CDR3 bases: TGTGCCAGCAGCCCATCTAGCGGGGGCGGATCCGAGCAGTACTTC.

This chain joins TRBV18 and TRBJ2-2, with 7 bases identical to TRBD1. The CDR3 loop spans 16 amino acids. Per germline, CDR1 KGHSH and CDR2 LQKENI. V lost 1 base, J lost 3 bases, and 5 bases stayed unmatched. The CDR3 region is CASSPRQGVDTGELFF. CDR3 in DNA: TGTGCCAGCTCACCACGGCAGGGGGTGGACACCGGGGAGCTGTTTTTT.